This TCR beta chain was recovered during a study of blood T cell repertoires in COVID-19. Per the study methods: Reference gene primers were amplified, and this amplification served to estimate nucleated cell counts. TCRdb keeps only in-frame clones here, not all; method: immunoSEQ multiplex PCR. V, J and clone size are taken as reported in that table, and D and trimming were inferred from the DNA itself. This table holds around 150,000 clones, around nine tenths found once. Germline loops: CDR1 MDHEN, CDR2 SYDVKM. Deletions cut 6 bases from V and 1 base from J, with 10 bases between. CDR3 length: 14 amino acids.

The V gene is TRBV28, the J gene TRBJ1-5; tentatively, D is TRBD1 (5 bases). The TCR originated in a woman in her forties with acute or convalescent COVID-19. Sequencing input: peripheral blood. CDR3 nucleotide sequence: TGTGCCAGCAGAAACGGGGGGAGCAATCAGCCCCAGCATTTT. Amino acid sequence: CASRNGGSNQPQHF.